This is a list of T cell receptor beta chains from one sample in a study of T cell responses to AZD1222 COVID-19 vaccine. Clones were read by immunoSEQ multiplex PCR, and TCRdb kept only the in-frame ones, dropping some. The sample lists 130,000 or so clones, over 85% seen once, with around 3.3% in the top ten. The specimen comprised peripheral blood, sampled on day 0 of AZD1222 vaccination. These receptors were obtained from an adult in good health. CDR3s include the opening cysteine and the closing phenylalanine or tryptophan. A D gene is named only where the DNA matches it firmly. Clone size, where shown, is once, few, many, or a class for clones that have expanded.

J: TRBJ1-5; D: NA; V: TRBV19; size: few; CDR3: CASSIGLSRVYQPQHF; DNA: TGTGCCAGTAGTATAGGTCTCTCCAGGGTATATCAGCCCCAGCATTTT
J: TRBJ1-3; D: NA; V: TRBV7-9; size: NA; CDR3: CASRSDRHGNTIYF; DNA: TGTGCCAGCAGATCCGACCGGCATGGAAACACCATATATTTT
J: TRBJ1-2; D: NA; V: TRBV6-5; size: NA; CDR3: CASSPQLGDYGYTF; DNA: TGTGCCAGCAGCCCCCAGCTGGGGGACTATGGCTACACCTTC
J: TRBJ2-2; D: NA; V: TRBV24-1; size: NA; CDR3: CATSDSSPVGELFF; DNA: TGTGCCACCAGTGATTCTTCCCCTGTGGGGGAGCTGTTTTTT
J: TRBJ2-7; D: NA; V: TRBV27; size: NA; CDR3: CASRSDRSYSYEQYF; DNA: TGTGCCAGCAGATCCGACAGGAGTTACTCCTACGAGCAGTACTTC
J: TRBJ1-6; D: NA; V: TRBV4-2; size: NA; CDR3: CASSHRERNNSPLHF; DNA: TGTGCCAGCAGTCACAGGGAACGGAACAATTCACCCCTCCACTTT
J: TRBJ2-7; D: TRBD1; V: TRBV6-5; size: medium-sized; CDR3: CASSYFRDRGNEQYF; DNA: TGTGCCAGCAGTTACTTCCGGGACAGGGGAAATGAGCAGTACTTC
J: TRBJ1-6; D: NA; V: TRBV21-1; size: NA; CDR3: CASSKAEGADNSPLHF; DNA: TGTGCCAGCAGCAAAGCGGAGGGGGCGGATAATTCACCCCTCCACTTT
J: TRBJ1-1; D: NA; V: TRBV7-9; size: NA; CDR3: CASSPTYEDTEAFF; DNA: TGTGCCAGCAGCCCGACATATGAGGACACTGAAGCTTTCTTT
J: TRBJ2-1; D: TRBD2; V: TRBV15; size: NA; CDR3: CATSRPRLAVVYNEQFF; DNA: TGTGCCACCAGCAGACCTCGACTAGCAGTGGTCTACAATGAGCAGTTCTTC
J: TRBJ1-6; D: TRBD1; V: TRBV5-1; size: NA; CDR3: CASSLVPRDREASSYNSPLHF; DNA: TGCGCCAGCAGCTTGGTCCCCCGGGACAGGGAAGCGTCCTCCTATAATTCACCCCTCCACTTT
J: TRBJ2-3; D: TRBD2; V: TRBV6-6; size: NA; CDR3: CASSYPGTGGRDTQYF; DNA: TGTGCCAGCAGTTACCCTGGGACGGGGGGGAGGGATACGCAGTATTTT
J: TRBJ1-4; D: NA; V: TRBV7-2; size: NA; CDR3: CASSQRGGRLEKLFF; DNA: TGTGCCAGCAGCCAAAGGGGAGGGCGGCTTGAAAAACTGTTTTTT
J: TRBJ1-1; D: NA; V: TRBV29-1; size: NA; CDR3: CSVGSAMNTEAFF; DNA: TGCAGCGTTGGGTCAGCAATGAACACTGAAGCTTTCTTT
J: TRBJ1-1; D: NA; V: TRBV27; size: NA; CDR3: CASSSYRDKNTEAFF; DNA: TGTGCCAGCAGTTCTTACAGGGACAAGAACACTGAAGCTTTCTTT
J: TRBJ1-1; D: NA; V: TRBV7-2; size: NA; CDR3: CASRPGPNTEAFF; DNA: TGTGCCAGCAGGCCAGGCCCCAACACTGAAGCTTTCTTT
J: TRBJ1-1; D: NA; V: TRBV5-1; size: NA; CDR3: CASSAGQNTEAFF; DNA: TGCGCCAGCAGCGCCGGACAGAACACTGAAGCTTTCTTT
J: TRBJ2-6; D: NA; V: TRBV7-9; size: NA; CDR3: CASSLTLSSGANVLTF; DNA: TGTGCCAGCAGCCTGACCCTTAGCTCTGGGGCCAACGTCCTGACTTTC
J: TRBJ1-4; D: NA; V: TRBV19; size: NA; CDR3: CASSTRQHPGGEKLFF; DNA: TGTGCCAGTAGTACCCGACAGCACCCCGGGGGTGAAAAACTGTTTTTT
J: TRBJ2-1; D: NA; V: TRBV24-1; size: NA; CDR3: CATSDGIAISYNEQFF; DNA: TGTGCCACCAGTGATGGGATAGCGATCTCCTACAATGAGCAGTTCTTC
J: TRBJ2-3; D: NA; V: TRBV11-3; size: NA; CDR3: CASSLGALPLDTQYF; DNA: TGTGCCAGCAGCTTAGGTGCCCTCCCTCTGGATACGCAGTATTTT
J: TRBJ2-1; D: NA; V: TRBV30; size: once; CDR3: CAWSVGLAGDEQFF; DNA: TGTGCCTGGAGTGTAGGTCTAGCTGGCGATGAGCAGTTCTTC
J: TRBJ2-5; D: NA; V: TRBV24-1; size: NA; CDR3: CATYEIVGSETQYF; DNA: TGTGCCACCTACGAAATAGTTGGATCAGAGACCCAGTACTTC
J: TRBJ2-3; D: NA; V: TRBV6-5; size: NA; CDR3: CASSSDLTDTQYF; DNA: TGTGCCAGCAGTTCGGACCTCACAGATACGCAGTATTTT
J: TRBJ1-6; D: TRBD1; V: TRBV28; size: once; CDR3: CAGRQGVSPLHF; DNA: TGTGCCGGTCGACAGGGAGTCTCACCCCTCCACTTT
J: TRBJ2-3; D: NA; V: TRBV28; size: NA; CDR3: CASSLFLDGTNTDTQYF; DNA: TGTGCCAGCAGTTTATTCTTGGATGGTACGAACACAGATACGCAGTATTTT
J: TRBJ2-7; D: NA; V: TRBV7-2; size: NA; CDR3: CASSPDILAEQYF; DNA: TGTGCCAGCAGTCCCGACATTCTAGCCGAGCAGTACTTC
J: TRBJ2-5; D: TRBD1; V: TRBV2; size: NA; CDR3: CASSERQGKETQYF; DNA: TGTGCCAGCAGTGAGCGACAGGGAAAAGAGACCCAGTACTTC
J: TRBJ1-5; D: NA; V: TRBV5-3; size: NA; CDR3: CARSADTGRVDGNQPQHF; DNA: TGTGCCAGAAGCGCGGACACAGGGCGGGTCGATGGCAATCAGCCCCAGCATTTT
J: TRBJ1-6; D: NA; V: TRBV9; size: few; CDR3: CASSVGGTLRSPLHF; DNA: TGTGCCAGCAGCGTAGGGGGTACCTTGAGGTCACCCCTCCACTTT
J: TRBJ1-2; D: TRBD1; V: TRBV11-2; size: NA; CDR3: CASSLDPRDRTGRFYGYTF; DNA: TGTGCCAGCAGCTTAGATCCAAGGGACAGGACCGGTCGTTTTTATGGCTACACCTTC
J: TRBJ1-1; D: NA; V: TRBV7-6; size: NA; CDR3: CASSLTVPSMNTEAFF; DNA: TGTGCCAGCAGCCTAACAGTACCATCCATGAACACTGAAGCTTTCTTT
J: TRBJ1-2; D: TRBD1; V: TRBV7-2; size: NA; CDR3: CASSSWTGVFYGYTF; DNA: TGTGCCAGCAGCTCTTGGACAGGGGTTTTCTATGGCTACACCTTC
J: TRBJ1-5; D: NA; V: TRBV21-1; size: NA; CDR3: CASTRPGQLNQPQHF; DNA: TGTGCCAGCACCCGGCCGGGACAGCTCAATCAGCCCCAGCATTTT
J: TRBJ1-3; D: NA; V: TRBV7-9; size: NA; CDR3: CASSLAGTEGNTIYF; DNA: TGTGCCAGCAGCTTAGCGGGGACGGAGGGAAACACCATATATTTT
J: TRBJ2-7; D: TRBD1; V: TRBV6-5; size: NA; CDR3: CASESRKGAREQYF; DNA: TGTGCCAGCGAAAGCCGGAAGGGGGCGAGGGAGCAGTACTTC
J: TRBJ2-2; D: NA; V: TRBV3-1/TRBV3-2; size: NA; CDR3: CASSRMGNTGELFF; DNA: TGTGCCAGCAGCCGCATGGGGAACACCGGGGAGCTGTTTTTT
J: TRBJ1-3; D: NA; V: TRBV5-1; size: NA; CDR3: CASSSTGSGNTIYF; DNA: TGCGCCAGCAGCTCGACAGGCTCTGGAAACACCATATATTTT
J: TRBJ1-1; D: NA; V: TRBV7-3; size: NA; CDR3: CASTRVNTEAFF; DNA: TGTGCCAGCACCCGGGTGAACACTGAAGCTTTCTTT
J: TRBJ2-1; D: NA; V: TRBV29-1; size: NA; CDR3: CSVEYNEQFF; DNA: TGCAGCGTTGAGTACAATGAGCAGTTCTTC
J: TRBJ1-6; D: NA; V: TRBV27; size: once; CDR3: CASSLTRGFSYNSPLHF; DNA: TGTGCCAGCAGTTTAACTCGGGGCTTCTCCTATAATTCACCCCTCCACTTT
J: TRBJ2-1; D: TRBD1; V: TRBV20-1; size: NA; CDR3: CSASPFPGTDPEQFF; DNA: TGCAGTGCTAGTCCTTTCCCCGGGACAGATCCTGAGCAGTTCTTC
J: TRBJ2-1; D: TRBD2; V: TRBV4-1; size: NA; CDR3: CASSQDVGGGSYNEQFF; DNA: TGCGCCAGCAGCCAAGATGTGGGGGGGGGCTCCTACAATGAGCAGTTCTTC
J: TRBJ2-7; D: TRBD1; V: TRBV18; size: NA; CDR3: CASSTTTGTGYYEQYF; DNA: TGTGCCAGCTCAACAACAACCGGGACAGGGTACTACGAGCAGTACTTC
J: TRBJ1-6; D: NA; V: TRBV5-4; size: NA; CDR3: CASSEGSNSPLHF; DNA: TGTGCCAGCAGCGAGGGCTCCAATTCACCCCTCCACTTT
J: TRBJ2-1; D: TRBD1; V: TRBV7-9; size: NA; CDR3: CASNSYGDRVYNEQFF; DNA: TGTGCCAGCAACTCGTATGGGGACAGGGTCTACAATGAGCAGTTCTTC
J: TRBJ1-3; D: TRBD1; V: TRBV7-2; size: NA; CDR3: CASSARDRNSGNTIYF; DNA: TGTGCCAGCAGCGCCCGGGACAGAAACTCTGGAAACACCATATATTTT
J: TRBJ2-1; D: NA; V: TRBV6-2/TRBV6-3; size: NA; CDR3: CASSDGGPSYNEQFF; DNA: TGTGCCAGCAGCGACGGCGGGCCGTCCTACAATGAGCAGTTCTTC
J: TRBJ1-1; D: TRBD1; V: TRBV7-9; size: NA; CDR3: CASTPSFQMGQGETEAFF; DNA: TGTGCCAGCACCCCCTCATTCCAAATGGGACAGGGTGAGACTGAAGCTTTCTTT
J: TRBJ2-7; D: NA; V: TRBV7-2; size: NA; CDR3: CASSLLGRRSEQYF; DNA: TGTGCCAGCAGCTTATTGGGACGCAGGTCCGAGCAGTACTTC
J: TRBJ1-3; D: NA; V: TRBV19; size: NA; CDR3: CASSRGTLQGNTIYF; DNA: TGTGCCAGTAGCAGAGGGACACTACAAGGAAACACCATATATTTT